The clone carrying this TCR beta chain was picked up a small number of times. Antigen unknown. A junction boundary mismatches the germline segment, possibly from a read error. This sample is part of a study of read filtering for tumor transcriptome and immune sequencing. Looking at the study overall: Transcriptome libraries were built from DNase-treated RNA. General study findings and limits: In IR-seq, single-read clonotypes were 70% to 85% of clonotypes but 3.5% to 4% of reads. Even smaller IR-seq throughput identified most shared clonotypes.

Germline CDR1 is SGHAT and CDR2 is FQNNGV. The CDR3 extends over 19 amino acids. The library was built from roughly 400 ng RNA with molecular barcoded adaptors for alpha/delta and beta/gamma chains. In TCRdb, the reads were re-called with MiXCR into one record per CDR3 protein. The table lists 100,000 to 150,000 distinct CDR3 sequences, about 13% of them singletons. This clonotype was sampled from a donor over 35 with multiple myeloma. The V and J genes are TRBV11-2 and TRBJ2-3, with 15 bases identical to TRBD2. The sample consisted of a population of CD138-negative cells sorted from bone marrow. The CDR3 region has the DNA TGTGCCTGCAGCTTCCATGGGACTAGCGGGAGGCCCGGAACAGATACGCAGTATTTT. Protein sequence: CACSFHGTSGRPGTDTQYF.